The T cell receptor beta chain under discussion was sequenced for a study of cytomegalovirus exposure and HLA in healthy donors. Study outcomes and limitations: Follow-up analysis later connected one missense variant in DCLRE1C with trimming of TCR beta V- and J-genes.

The CDR3 covers 15 residues. V lost 6 bases and J 1 base, leaving 12 bases between the germline ends. CDR1 LNHDA and CDR2 SQIVND come from the germline V gene (reference sequence). As regards this clone: What it recognizes is unknown.

PCR primers comprised 60 Vbeta and 13 Jbeta primers. The data were produced by immunoSEQ multiplex PCR, yet TCRdb's version contains in-frame clones alone and is incomplete. Its table lists 200,000 to 250,000 clones. The chain uses TRBV19 and TRBJ1-4; D unclear. The clonotype originates from a woman aged 25 to 39 in good health and CMV-seropositive. Input material: PBMCs. The CDR3 DNA sequence: TGTGCCAGTAGAATCCGGGAGGGAACTAATGAAAAACTGTTTTTT. This codes for CASRIREGTNEKLFF. Complete variable domain (other parts from reference TRBV19 and TRBJ1-4): DGGITQSPKYLFRKEGQNVTLSCEQNLNHDAMYWYRQDPGQGLRLIYYSQIVNDFQKGDIAEGYSVSREKKESFPLTVTSAQKNPTAFYLCASRIREGTNEKLFFGSGTQLSVL.